This T cell receptor (beta chain) was captured by sequencing in a study of cytomegalovirus exposure and HLA in healthy donors. PCR employed 60 Vbeta and 13 Jbeta primers. Sequencing was performed with immunoSEQ multiplex PCR; in TCRdb, only in-frame clones are kept and a portion is missing. The sample has more than 130,000 clones, 70% to 80% seen once. General study findings and limits: Prior analysis indicated that the majority of TCR beta V segments exhibited productivity approximately 87% or approximately 30% of the time. The number of N-insertions in an Asian-associated ancestry cluster was reportedly below the roughly 670-donor mean in a later analysis. What TCR beta sequences reportedly achieved was accurate prediction of HLA-A and HLA-B alleles in most subjects. Highly shared variants forming one cluster were likely a sequencing artifact.

This clone has a single count. Its antigen is as yet unknown. This CDR3 contains 12 residues. Germline CDR1 and CDR2: MNHEY and SMNVEV (reference sequence). Trimming removed 5 bases at V and 8 bases at J, with 13 bases between. Sequencing used PBMCs. This chain uses TRBV27 with TRBJ2-7; tentatively, D is TRBD1 (5 bases). The clonotype originates from a male donor in good health and CMV-seronegative. CDR3 amino acids: CASSLLPGKQYF. The CDR3 DNA reads as TGTGCCAGCAGTCTATTGCCAGGGAAGCAGTACTTC.